Following are 22 T cell receptor beta chains from one sample sequenced in a study of CD8 T cells in ankylosing spondylitis (dated by TCRdb to about 2017). Their antigens are not known. The receptor library was made with 5' RACE. The run used an Illumina HiSeq 2500. TCRdb handled the public reads itself, with Q25 trimming in fastp and clone calling in MiXCR, and kept productive beta chains. Each record represents a unique CDR3 protein, reported with the most common genes and DNA among its rows. This sample gives approximately 550,000 distinct CDR3 sequences in total; 10% to 15% of them show up just once. The ten top clones hold about 6.5% of the sample. Study-wide conclusions, independent of this receptor: A TCR beta motif of roughly 8 highly homologous amino acid variants appeared characteristic of blood from ankylosing spondylitis patients.

Input material: blood, either unsorted or a sorted T cell fraction (not recorded which). The receptors derive from a male donor with ankylosing spondylitis.

Note on this clonotype: The missing conserved phenylalanine or tryptophan at the end of this CDR3 makes a read error likely. The DNA is left out, because the CDR3 cannot be placed on it with certainty; the CDR3 is given as TCRdb lists it. The genes are TRBV20-1 and TRBJ2-3; the tabulated D call, TRBD2, remains unverified against the DNA. From germline, CDR1 is DFQATT and CDR2 SNEGSKA (reference sequence). The CDR3 comprises 16 residues, both ends counted. CDR3 residues: CSATLGLAGGTDTLWL.

This chain connects TRBV5-1 to TRBJ2-3, with D unclear. Trimming stripped 4 bases from V and 5 bases from J, with 11 bases between. There are 13 residues in the CDR3. Germline V gives CDR1 SGHRS, CDR2 YFSETQ. CDR3 DNA: TGCGCCAGCAGCAATCCGGGCTTAGATACGCAGTATTTT. The encoded protein is CASSNPGLDTQYF.

The chain has TRBV5-1 and TRBJ1-1, with TRBD1 matching 8 bases. From germline, CDR1 is SGHRS and CDR2 YFSETQ. After removal of 2 bases from V and 5 bases from J, the junction contained 5 bases not matched to a gene. The length of the CDR3 is 14 residues. The CDR3 DNA follows: TGCGCCAGCAGCTTACAGGGGGATCGTACTGAAGCTTTCTTT. This sequence encodes CASSLQGDRTEAFF.

This clonotype was detected ten times or more. V and J are TRBV29-1 and TRBJ1-4; no clear D gene. The CDR3 contains 13 residues. Per the germline V gene, CDR1 is SQVTM and CDR2 is ANQGSEA. V lost 4 bases and J lost 5, with 11 bases in between. CDR3 in DNA: TGCAGCGTTGCCAGGAAAACGAATGAAAAACTGTTTTTT. Its protein is CSVARKTNEKLFF.

This clonotype has more than one count but fewer than ten. The V call is TRBV10-3, the J call TRBJ2-5, with TRBD2 matching over 15 bases. CDR3 length equals 18 residues. V lost 0 bases and J lost 2; bases outside the gene matches: 4. Looked up from germline, CDR1 is ENHRY and CDR2 is SYGVKD. For the CDR3, the DNA is TGTGCCATCAGTGAGTCGGGACTAGCGGGAGGAGCTCAAGAGACCCAGTACTTC. The encoded protein is CAISESGLAGGAQETQYF.

This clonotype was detected only a few times. This chain joins TRBV24-1 and TRBJ2-5, with 13 bases lining up with TRBD2. Germline V gives CDR1 KGHDR, CDR2 SFDVKD. With 4 bases clipped from V and 4 bases from J, the junction kept 11 bases outside the gene matches. This CDR3 comprises 18 residues. The CDR3 loop reads CATSDRTSGSAFGETQYF. The CDR3 DNA follows: TGTGCCACCAGTGACCGGACTAGCGGGAGCGCCTTCGGAGAGACCCAGTACTTC.

The V and J genes are TRBV6-1 and TRBJ1-4; D gene uncertain. This CDR3 is built from 13 residues. With 3 bases removed from V and 8 bases from J, the gap between germline ends came to 10 bases. The germline V gene has CDR1 MNHNS and CDR2 SASEGT. The CDR3 here is CASSEGLGEKLFF. CDR3 DNA sequence: TGTGCCAGCAGTGAGGGCCTTGGAGAAAAACTGTTTTTT.

The sample holds a few counts of this clonotype. This chain joins TRBV29-1 and TRBJ2-1; 7 bases are a match to TRBD1. The V gene end was trimmed by 8 bases and the J gene end by 0 bases; junction bases not matched to a gene: 10. Germline V gene data show CDR1 as SQVTM and CDR2 as ANQGSEA. This CDR3 comprises 15 residues. CDR3 nucleotide sequence: TGCAGCTCTCGAGGGACAGCAGTCTCCTACAATGAGCAGTTCTTC. Translation: CSSRGTAVSYNEQFF.

This clonotype was counted at least ten times. The chain uses TRBV24-1 and TRBJ1-2; D is uncertain. CDR1 and CDR2 (germline): KGHDR, SFDVKD. V was shortened by 4 bases and J by 0 bases, with 11 bases between the two germline ends. This CDR3 is 15 amino acids long. CDR3 protein: CATSDSSATNYGYTF. The CDR3 region has the DNA TGTGCCACCAGTGACTCGTCCGCAACTAACTATGGCTACACCTTC.

Only a few counts were recorded for this clonotype. The chain links TRBV9 to TRBJ2-1; D uncertain. Per the germline V gene, CDR1 is SGDLS and CDR2 is YYNGEE. Trimming shortened V by 4 bases and J by 2 bases, and 13 bases separated the two germline ends. The CDR3 runs 15 residues. As DNA, the CDR3 is TGTGCCAGCAGCCGTGTGGGTTTCGCCTACAATGAGCAGTTCTTC. It is translated as CASSRVGFAYNEQFF.

This clonotype was counted many times. CDR3 bases: TGCGCCAGCAGCTTGTTCCTTCAGGACACTGAAGCTTTCTTT. This sequence encodes CASSLFLQDTEAFF. This chain connects TRBV5-1 to TRBJ1-1, with D hard to call. CDR1 SGHRS and CDR2 YFSETQ come from the germline V gene. The V end was cut by 1 base, the J end by 3 bases, with 10 bases between. The CDR3 loop spans 14 amino acids.

The table lists this clonotype with many counts. This sequence joins TRBV5-5 and TRBJ2-1; D unclear. The V gene's germline CDR1 is SGHKS and CDR2 YYEKEE (reference sequence). V lost 4 bases and J lost 4, with 21 bases in between. The CDR3 consists of 17 residues. CDR3 loop: CASSPVPRPSPYNEQFF. The CDR3, as DNA: TGTGCCAGCAGCCCTGTACCCAGGCCCTCCCCTTACAATGAGCAGTTCTTC.

V gene TRBV13 combines with J gene TRBJ2-3; the match to TRBD2 covers 7 bases. Germline CDR1 and CDR2: PRHDT and FYEKMQ (reference sequence). This CDR3 has 14 amino acids. V trimming: 2 bases; J trimming: 10 bases; junction bases outside the gene matches: 9. The CDR3 loop is CASSLLAERGAQYF. In nucleotides, the CDR3 is TGTGCCAGCAGCTTACTAGCGGAACGAGGGGCGCAGTATTTT.

The J gene is TRBJ2-2, the V gene TRBV11-3; the D is unclear. The CDR3 spans 14 residues. Between the trimmed V and J ends, which lost 5 bases and 4 bases, there was a span of 11 bases. Germline CDR1 and CDR2: SGHNT and YENEEA. The DNA for the CDR3 is TGTGCCAGCAGCCGCTATGCACCCACCGGGGAGCTGTTTTTT. Its translation is CASSRYAPTGELFF.

The table lists this clonotype with many counts. This chain joins TRBV28 and TRBJ2-1; D remains ambiguous. Germline CDR1 and CDR2: MDHEN and SYDVKM. V dropped 5 bases and J dropped 4 bases, with 6 bases sitting between them. This CDR3 spans 12 amino acids. The CDR3 nucleotides read TGTGCCAGCAGTCTATTTTACAATGAGCAGTTCTTC. It is translated as CASSLFYNEQFF.

The gene calls are TRBV7-2 and TRBJ2-7; the D gene is possibly TRBD1 (5 bases). Germline V gene lookup returns CDR1 SGHTA and CDR2 FQGNSA. CDR3 length: 13 residues. V dropped 5 bases and J dropped 5 bases, with 13 bases sitting between them. The chain's CDR3 is CASSAGRPNEQYF. Here the CDR3 DNA reads TGTGCCAGCAGCGCAGGGCGACCTAACGAGCAGTACTTC. The full variable domain, rest sourced from reference TRBV7-2 and TRBJ2-7, is GAGVSQSPSNKVTEKGKDVELRCDPISGHTALYWYRQSLGQGLEFLIYFQGNSAPDKSGLPSDRFSAERTGGSVSTLTIQRTQQEDSAVYLCASSAGRPNEQYFGPGTRLTVT.

This clonotype was seen a few times. The V gene is TRBV6-1, the J gene TRBJ1-5; D gene uncertain. Trimming took off 6 bases at V and 2 bases at J, with 14 bases between the two ends. Germline V gene sequence: CDR1 MNHNS, CDR2 SASEGT. The CDR3 extends over 15 amino acids. The CDR3 sequence: CASRPTGSRNQPQHF. The CDR3 coding sequence is TGTGCCAGCAGGCCGACCGGGAGTCGCAATCAGCCCCAGCATTTT.

This clonotype was observed many times. The J gene is TRBJ1-5, the V gene TRBV24-1, with D possibly being TRBD1 (5 bases). Germline CDR1 KGHDR, CDR2 SFDVKD. V was trimmed by 6 bases and J by 6 bases, leaving 8 bases between them. The CDR3 consists of 12 residues. The CDR3 nucleotides are TGTGCCACCAGTCCCGGGGGTCAGCCCCAGCATTTT. Encoded protein: CATSPGGQPQHF.

The J gene is TRBJ1-1, the V gene TRBV7-9; unclear D gene. V lost 6 bases and J 2 bases, leaving 13 bases between the germline ends. This CDR3 is 14 amino acids long. CDR1 and CDR2 (germline): SEHNR, FQNEAQ (reference sequence). The CDR3: CASRPFVLNTEAFF. The CDR3 region has the DNA TGTGCCAGCAGGCCTTTTGTTCTTAACACTGAAGCTTTCTTT.

This clonotype appeared a few times. This chain connects TRBV4-1 to TRBJ2-3, with a tentative D call TRBD2 (7 bases). The length of the CDR3 is 17 residues. Trimming pared 0 bases from V and 2 bases from J, leaving 15 bases between. Germline V lookup: CDR1 MGHRA, CDR2 YSYEKL. The CDR3 bases are TGCGCCAGCAGCCAAGATCGGGCAGGGGACTACACAGATACGCAGTATTTT. It specifies CASSQDRAGDYTDTQYF.

The V gene is TRBV20-1, the J gene TRBJ2-1, with D perhaps matching TRBD2 (6 bases). Germline V gene sequence: CDR1 DFQATT, CDR2 SNEGSKA (reference sequence). CDR3 length: 11 residues. The V and J ends lost 6 bases and 14 bases respectively, with 17 bases between them. The DNA for the CDR3 is TGCAGTGCCAGACCCGGGACTGGGGAGTTCTTC. This gives the protein CSARPGTGEFF.

In this sample, this clonotype turned up a few times. The chain combines TRBV24-1 with TRBJ2-3; perhaps TRBD1 as D (6 bases). V lost 4 bases and J lost 4, with 20 bases in between. Germline V CDR1 and CDR2: KGHDR, SFDVKD. This CDR3 is built from 17 residues. CDR3 in DNA: TGTGCCACCAGTGACCGCCTTACAGGGAGTGGAGCAGATACGCAGTATTTT. This sequence encodes CATSDRLTGSGADTQYF.